This T cell receptor (beta chain) was recovered during a study of T cell responses to AZD1222 COVID-19 vaccine (dated by TCRdb to about 2021). Background for the entire study: A total of 233 trial participants underwent TCR sequencing, of whom 200 to 220 had received two doses of AZD1222 and about 25 had received two doses of the MenACWY control vaccine. Trial participants were enrolled by age into 18-55, 56-69 and 70-plus year subgroups, with 148, 28 and 57 TCR-sequenced participants respectively.

Trimming costs V 0 bases and J 0 bases, and their ends lie 14 bases apart. For CDR1 and CDR2, the germline V gene lists SGHVS and FQNEAQ. The cysteine opens and the phenylalanine closes a CDR3 of 17 amino acids. The only DNA kept is the CDR3, 51 bases in frame from the first base. As concerns this clone: Its antigen is currently not known. One base away there is no much larger clone; base qualities are not given.

General findings and caveats noted by the study authors: Epitopes outside the regions mutated in the B.1.351 and B.1.1.7 variants were reportedly recognized by nearly half of the unique spike-specific TCRs. Because no day 14 peak-response samples were available, the repertoires could be characterized only after the peak T cell response. Spike-specific TCR breadth and depth rose significantly after two AZD1222 doses compared with day 0 and with MenACWY recipients. Conclusions about previously exposed vaccinees are limited because only six or seven AZD1222 recipients were SARS-CoV-2 seropositive at baseline. The 56-69-year group was small, and its depth increase did not reach significance, likely because of low power. The whole spike protein was spanned by vaccine-associated CD4 TCRs, and dominant responses were seen in regions 160-218 and 743-854. Most participants were white British and females outnumbered males, and the authors suggested that clonal diversity may have been underestimated.

The CDR3 regions of human TCRbeta chains were analyzed by immunosequencing. The study's processing was this. TCRs in the repertoires were compared against a reference library of SARS-CoV-2-specific TCRs that had been generated with the MIRA antigen-specificity platform. Breadth was defined as the fraction of unique TCRs that were SARS-CoV-2-associated, and depth was defined as the fraction of total T cells that were SARS-CoV-2-associated. Each spike-specific TCR was assigned to its reactive spike region and to a CD4 or CD8 class using the MIRA data. Log10-transformed breadth and depth values were compared by one-way ANOVA with Sidak's multiple comparisons tests. Here the immuneACCESS table is served through TCRdb, limited to in-frame sequences with V and J called. Missing clones are a known gap in these copies; in checked studies unresolved V genes cover under half, and the rest lacks a known reason. The V and J calls and clone size were taken over from that table, and D and trimming were inferred from the DNA. The sample table shows more than 75,000 clones, and under 90% are seen once. The ten largest clonotypes hold approximately 1.3% of the sample.

According to the study, the label for this sample's time point signals: about 28 days (+/-7) after the second vaccine dose. AZD1222 recipients given second doses at about 4 weeks or at about 12 weeks were pooled, since spike-specific TCR depth and breadth were not found to differ between the two schedules. Vaccinee samples came from UK trials COV001 and COV002, including a single-blind randomized controlled phase 2/3 trial of AZD1222 (ChAdOx1 nCoV-19) in healthy adults. Trial participant PBMC samples were collected at day 0 and day 28 after the second dose for TCRbeta chain sequencing. The TCR originated in an adult who received the AZD1222 COVID-19 vaccine. Rearrangement joined TRBV7-8 to TRBJ1-2; D gene: possibly TRBD1, on 5 matching bases. The sample consisted of peripheral blood, taken 28 days after the second AZD1222 dose. The CDR3 region has the sequence CASSLAGGREPNYGYTF. The nucleotide sequence is TGTGCCAGCAGCTTAGCCGGAGGCAGGGAGCCTAACTATGGCTACACCTTC. Where the CDR3 stops, the reference TRBV7-8 and TRBJ1-2 genes take over; the full variable domain is GAGVSQSPRYKVAKRGQDVALRCDPISGHVSLFWYQQALGQGPEFLTYFQNEAQLDKSGLPSDRFFAERPEGSVSTLKIQRTQQEDSAVYLCASSLAGGREPNYGYTFGSGTRLTVV.